The rows below give T cell receptor beta chains drawn from one sample of a study of blood T cell repertoires in COVID-19. The method was immunoSEQ multiplex PCR; TCRdb's version includes in-frame clones alone and lacks a portion of them. The repertoire includes roughly 240,000 clones, 86% of them detected once, and around 2.8% sits in the top ten. The sample comprised peripheral blood. Source of these receptors: a woman under 40 who had recovered from COVID-19. Both conserved end residues are part of each CDR3. The D gene is left open where the match is weak. Part of the rows lack a size; the others show once, few, many or a class for expanded clones.

j_call,d_call,v_call,clone_size,cdr3_aa,cdr3_nt
TRBJ2-1,TRBD2,TRBV4-1,few,CASSRTSGFYNEQFF,TGCGCCAGCAGCAGGACTAGCGGGTTCTACAATGAGCAGTTCTTC
TRBJ2-2,TRBD2,TRBV4-2,-,CASSQTSRTSLGELFF,TGTGCCAGCAGTCAAACAAGTAGGACTAGCCTCGGAGAGCTGTTTTTT
TRBJ2-3,TRBD2,TRBV7-2,-,CASSWTSGGARDTQYF,TGTGCCAGCAGCTGGACTAGCGGGGGGGCCAGGGATACGCAGTATTTT
TRBJ1-2,-,TRBV4-1,-,CASSQDSGNGYTF,TGCGCCAGCAGCCAAGATTCAGGGAATGGCTACACCTTC
TRBJ1-1,TRBD1,TRBV18,-,CASSLGTENTEAFF,TGTGCCAGCTCACTCGGGACAGAGAACACTGAAGCTTTCTTT
TRBJ2-2,TRBD1,TRBV7-2,once,CASSLERGRFTAGELFF,TGTGCCAGCAGCTTAGAGAGGGGGCGGTTTACAGCCGGGGAGCTGTTTTTT
TRBJ2-2,TRBD2,TRBV3-1/TRBV3-2,-,CASSQDLAGGRELFF,TGTGCCAGCAGCCAAGATTTAGCGGGGGGCCGGGAGCTGTTTTTT
TRBJ2-1,TRBD1,TRBV6-4,-,CASSKQIQGALDNEQFF,TGTGCCAGCAGTAAGCAAATTCAGGGGGCGCTGGATAATGAGCAGTTCTTC
TRBJ2-7,-,TRBV6-5,-,CATFAGGKGSYEQYF,TGTGCCACTTTCGCCGGGGGAAAGGGCTCCTACGAGCAGTACTTC
TRBJ2-5,-,TRBV19,-,CAPSYQETQYF,TGTGCCCCCTCTTACCAAGAGACCCAGTACTTC
TRBJ2-3,TRBD1,TRBV6-5,-,CASRLQGAGTDTQYF,TGTGCCAGCAGGCTACAGGGGGCTGGCACAGATACGCAGTATTTT
TRBJ1-1,-,TRBV11-2,-,CATPGANTEAFF,TGTGCCACCCCTGGGGCGAACACTGAAGCTTTCTTT
TRBJ1-3,-,TRBV29-1,-,CSGGGAGNTIYF,TGCAGCGGCGGAGGGGCTGGAAACACCATATATTTT
TRBJ2-5,TRBD2,TRBV3-1/TRBV3-2,-,CASSHQAGGWQETQYF,TGTGCCAGCAGCCATCAGGCGGGGGGATGGCAAGAGACCCAGTACTTC
TRBJ1-5,-,TRBV19,-,CASSPGNQPQHF,TGTGCCAGTAGTCCAGGTAATCAGCCCCAGCATTTT
TRBJ1-3,-,TRBV7-9,few,CASSLDLTGSGNTIYF,TGTGCCAGCAGCTTAGATCTGACAGGTTCTGGAAACACCATATATTTT
TRBJ2-3,-,TRBV25-1,-,CASSEVAGGHTQYF,TGTGCCAGCAGTGAAGTAGCCGGGGGGCATACGCAGTATTTT
TRBJ1-5,-,TRBV6-6,-,CASSYRGQPNQPQHF,TGTGCCAGCAGTTACCGAGGACAGCCCAATCAGCCCCAGCATTTT
TRBJ2-7,-,TRBV5-4,-,CASSSITTASYEQYF,TGTGCCAGCAGCTCCATAACGACAGCCTCCTACGAGCAGTACTTC
TRBJ2-1,TRBD2,TRBV3-1/TRBV3-2,-,CASSPLAGGYNEQFF,TGTGCCAGCAGCCCACTAGCGGGGGGTTACAATGAGCAGTTCTTC
TRBJ2-7,-,TRBV3-1/TRBV3-2,-,CASSQLQGSEQYF,TGTGCCAGCAGCCAACTACAGGGTAGCGAGCAGTACTTC
TRBJ2-3,-,TRBV19,once,CASSIVSASWSTDTQYF,TGTGCCAGTAGTATAGTTTCGGCTAGCTGGAGCACAGATACGCAGTATTTT
TRBJ1-4,-,TRBV7-2,-,CASSQTGHSTNEKLFF,TGTGCCAGCAGCCAAACAGGGCACTCAACTAATGAAAAACTGTTTTTT
TRBJ2-1,-,TRBV27,-,CASSFRLIGVSSYNEQFF,TGTGCCAGCAGTTTCCGGTTGATAGGGGTGAGCTCCTACAATGAGCAGTTCTTC
TRBJ2-7,TRBD1,TRBV29-1,-,CSVGTAYEQYF,TGCAGCGTGGGGACAGCCTACGAGCAGTACTTC
TRBJ2-5,-,TRBV7-9,-,CASTPPEAEETQYF,TGTGCCAGCACCCCCCCCGAGGCAGAAGAGACCCAGTACTTC
TRBJ1-2,TRBD1,TRBV6-5,-,CASRGTANYGYTF,TGTGCCAGCAGAGGGACAGCTAACTATGGCTACACCTTC
TRBJ2-5,-,TRBV6-5,-,CASSYRGFDETQYF,TGTGCCAGCAGTTACAGAGGGTTTGATGAGACCCAGTACTTC
TRBJ1-5,-,TRBV2,-,CASSEGQSNQPQHF,TGTGCCAGCAGTGAGGGACAAAGCAATCAGCCCCAGCATTTT
TRBJ1-2,-,TRBV5-1,-,CASSLEADRQDGYTF,TGCGCCAGCAGCTTGGAAGCCGACAGGCAGGATGGCTACACCTTC
TRBJ2-7,TRBD1,TRBV4-1,-,CASSQTPGTGGYEQYF,TGCGCCAGCAGCCAGACCCCCGGGACAGGGGGCTACGAGCAGTACTTC
TRBJ2-7,TRBD1,TRBV6-1,few,CASSDHRGSEQYF,TGTGCCAGCAGTGACCACAGGGGTTCCGAGCAGTACTTC